The sequence of this TCR beta chain was determined in a study of blood T cell repertoires in COVID-19. Overall study context: In each case, the material was cDNA or gDNA derived from T cells, B-cell-depleted T cells, or PBMCs.

The assay was immunoSEQ multiplex PCR, and TCRdb's table has in-frame clones only and misses some. The sample shows over 300,000 clones, nearly 90% of them seen only once. CDR3 length equals 14 residues. The germline V and J ends were trimmed by 4 bases and 0 bases, with 7 bases remaining between them. From germline, CDR1 is LGHDT and CDR2 YNNKEL (reference sequence). The sample comprised peripheral blood. This receptor was taken from a young man with active or convalescent COVID-19. The chain combines TRBV3-1 (or the pseudogene TRBV3-2) with TRBJ1-3, with D unresolved. CDR3 in DNA: TGTGCCAGCAGCCGTCGGAGCTCTGGAAACACCATATATTTT. Translated: CASSRRSSGNTIYF.